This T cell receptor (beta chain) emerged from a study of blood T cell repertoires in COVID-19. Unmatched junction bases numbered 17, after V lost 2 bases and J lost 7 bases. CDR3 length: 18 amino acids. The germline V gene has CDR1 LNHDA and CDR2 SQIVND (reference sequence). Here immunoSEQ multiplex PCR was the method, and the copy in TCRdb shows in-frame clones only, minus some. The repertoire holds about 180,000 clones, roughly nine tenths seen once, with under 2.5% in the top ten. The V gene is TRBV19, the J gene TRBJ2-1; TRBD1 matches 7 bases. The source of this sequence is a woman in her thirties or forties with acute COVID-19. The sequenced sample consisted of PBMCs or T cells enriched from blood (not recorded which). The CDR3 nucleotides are TGTGCCAGTAGTATATACTTGGAGGTTACAGGGGTGTCAAATGAGCAGTTCTTC. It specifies CASSIYLEVTGVSNEQFF.